This TCR beta chain is from a study of cytomegalovirus exposure and HLA in healthy donors. Study background: The study placed roughly four fifths of its 398 genotyped donors in the Caucasian-associated ancestry cluster.

Study-level results: A missense DCLRE1C variant was associated with V- and J-gene trimming of TCR beta chains in a later analysis, and an independent cohort replicated the association. The authors considered a cluster of highly shared sequence variants likely to be a sequencing artifact.

In the PCR, 60 Vbeta and 13 Jbeta primers were used. The protocol was immunoSEQ multiplex PCR, while the TCRdb copy is restricted to in-frame clones and leaves out a portion. Altogether around 160,000 clones are present, 77% being singletons, with the ten largest covering 6% to 8%. Germline trimming cut 4 bases from V and 6 bases from J; bases unmatched to any gene: 8. This CDR3 has 15 residues. This clone was seen only once. Its specificity is unknown. Regarding donors, all were healthy bone marrow donors. The origin of this receptor is a male donor in good health and CMV-seropositive. The rearrangement uses TRBV5-3 and TRBJ2-3, with 10 bases that match TRBD2. TRBV5-3 is noted as an ORF with a role that remains uncertain. Sequencing was performed on PBMCs. Written as DNA, the CDR3 is TGTGCCAGAAGCCACATAGCGGGGGGCCTCGATACGCAGTATTTT. Translated: CARSHIAGGLDTQYF.